A selection of T cell receptor beta chains follows, all from one sample in a study of blood T cells in healthy people across ages. TCRdb re-called the 5' RACE reads with MiXCR, one entry per CDR3 protein. The data contain roughly 930,000 distinct CDR3 sequences, roughly 52% of them singletons. Sequencing was performed on blood. All receptors come from a man younger than 45 in good health. The CDR3 runs from the conserved cysteine through the conserved F or W. The D gene is left open where the match is weak. Rows give clone size only sometimes, using once, few, many, or a class for an expanded clone.

D gene: -
V gene: TRBV29-1
clone size: -
J gene: TRBJ2-5
CDR3 length: 11
CDR3 protein: CSVEWGETQYF
CDR3 DNA: TGCAGCGTTGAATGGGGAGAGACCCAGTACTTC

D gene: -
V gene: TRBV6-1
clone size: -
J gene: TRBJ2-5
CDR3 length: 16
CDR3 protein: CASRASFGSGQETQYF
CDR3 DNA: TGTGCCAGCAGGGCATCCTTTGGCTCCGGACAAGAGACCCAGTACTTC

D gene: TRBD2
V gene: TRBV12-3/TRBV12-4
clone size: -
J gene: TRBJ2-3
CDR3 length: 16
CDR3 protein: CASSPLAGRSGDTQYF
CDR3 DNA: TGTGCCAGCAGCCCCCTAGCGGGAAGGAGTGGGGATACGCAGTATTTT

D gene: TRBD1
V gene: TRBV20-1
clone size: -
J gene: TRBJ1-2
CDR3 length: 13
CDR3 protein: CSAKTGAAYGYTF
CDR3 DNA: TGCAGTGCTAAGACAGGGGCCGCTTATGGCTACACCTTC

D gene: TRBD1
V gene: TRBV14
clone size: -
J gene: TRBJ2-1
CDR3 length: 16
CDR3 protein: CASRGPGQGAYNEQFF
CDR3 DNA: TGTGCCAGCAGAGGGCCGGGACAGGGGGCCTACAATGAGCAGTTCTTC

D gene: TRBD1
V gene: TRBV5-1
clone size: -
J gene: TRBJ2-5
CDR3 length: 15
CDR3 protein: CASSQGQGGGETQYF
CDR3 DNA: TGCGCCAGCAGTCAAGGACAGGGGGGAGGAGAGACCCAGTACTTC

D gene: TRBD1
V gene: TRBV29-1
clone size: -
J gene: TRBJ1-1
CDR3 length: 14
CDR3 protein: CSLMRGTVDTEAFF
CDR3 DNA: TGCAGCTTGATGCGCGGGACAGTGGACACTGAAGCTTTCTTT

D gene: -
V gene: TRBV12-3/TRBV12-4
clone size: -
J gene: TRBJ2-3
CDR3 length: 14
CDR3 protein: CASRTGTYTDTQYF
CDR3 DNA: TGTGCCAGCAGGACCGGGACATACACGGATACGCAGTATTTT

D gene: -
V gene: TRBV11-2
clone size: -
J gene: TRBJ1-2
CDR3 length: 15
CDR3 protein: CASSLDSPGNYGYTF
CDR3 DNA: TGTGCCAGCAGCTTAGATTCTCCAGGGAACTATGGCTACACCTTC

D gene: -
V gene: TRBV28
clone size: -
J gene: TRBJ2-7
CDR3 length: 14
CDR3 protein: CASNRQGFSYEQYF
CDR3 DNA: TGTGCCAGCAACCGTCAGGGGTTTTCCTACGAGCAGTACTTC

D gene: -
V gene: TRBV27
clone size: -
J gene: TRBJ1-5
CDR3 length: 13
CDR3 protein: CASRQRVNQPQHF
CDR3 DNA: TGTGCCAGCAGGCAAAGGGTCAATCAGCCCCAGCATTTT

D gene: -
V gene: TRBV7-2
clone size: -
J gene: TRBJ2-3
CDR3 length: 15
CDR3 protein: CACSLSRGSTDTQYF
CDR3 DNA: TGTGCCTGCAGCTTATCCCGGGGAAGCACAGATACGCAGTATTTT

D gene: -
V gene: TRBV28
clone size: once
J gene: TRBJ2-5
CDR3 length: 16
CDR3 protein: CASSPLRDIHLETQYF
CDR3 DNA: TGTGCCAGCAGTCCTTTACGGGACATCCATTTAGAGACCCAGTACTTC

D gene: -
V gene: TRBV27
clone size: -
J gene: TRBJ2-7
CDR3 length: 15
CDR3 protein: CASSYNSGSSYEQYF
CDR3 DNA: TGTGCCAGCAGTTATAATAGCGGTAGCTCCTACGAGCAGTACTTC

D gene: -
V gene: TRBV20-1
clone size: -
J gene: TRBJ2-3
CDR3 length: 11
CDR3 protein: CSGGPKDTQYF
CDR3 DNA: TGCAGTGGGGGGCCGAAAGATACGCAGTATTTT

D gene: -
V gene: TRBV4-3
clone size: -
J gene: TRBJ1-5
CDR3 length: 16
CDR3 protein: CASSQDRWASNQPQHF
CDR3 DNA: TGCGCCAGCAGCCAAGATCGCTGGGCGAGCAATCAGCCCCAGCATTTT

D gene: TRBD1
V gene: TRBV9
clone size: few
J gene: TRBJ1-5
CDR3 length: 13
CDR3 protein: CASVTGGNQPQHF
CDR3 DNA: TGTGCCAGCGTCACAGGGGGCAATCAGCCCCAGCATTTT

D gene: -
V gene: TRBV9
clone size: once
J gene: TRBJ2-1
CDR3 length: 16
CDR3 protein: CASSPSGISSYNEQFF
CDR3 DNA: TGTGCCAGCAGCCCGAGTGGGATAAGCTCCTACAATGAGCAGTTCTTC

D gene: -
V gene: TRBV7-2
clone size: once
J gene: TRBJ2-1
CDR3 length: 16
CDR3 protein: CASSRARGAIRDEQFF
CDR3 DNA: TGTGCCAGCAGCCGAGCAAGGGGGGCTATTCGCGATGAGCAGTTCTTC

D gene: -
V gene: TRBV20-1
clone size: -
J gene: TRBJ2-7
CDR3 length: 15
CDR3 protein: CSARDGISATYEQYF
CDR3 DNA: TGCAGTGCTAGGGATGGGATTTCAGCTACCTACGAGCAGTACTTC

D gene: TRBD1
V gene: TRBV12-3/TRBV12-4
clone size: few
J gene: TRBJ1-2
CDR3 length: 14
CDR3 protein: CASSSGQNSYGYTF
CDR3 DNA: TGTGCCAGCAGTTCGGGACAGAATTCCTATGGCTACACCTTC

D gene: TRBD2
V gene: TRBV25-1
clone size: -
J gene: TRBJ2-3
CDR3 length: 14
CDR3 protein: CASSRLAGVDTQYF
CDR3 DNA: TGTGCCAGCAGTCGGCTAGCGGGAGTAGATACGCAGTATTTT